This T cell receptor (beta chain) derives from a study of neurological immune-mediated disorders. Sample time point: longitudinal time-point 1 (baseline). A total of 2 million PBMCs stored at -80 degrees C provided the unsorted libraries. CDR3 length: 13 residues. From germline, CDR1 is SEHNR and CDR2 FQNEAQ (reference sequence). This clonotype was counted many times. It was by 5'RACE with 10-nucleotide random UMIs that the cDNA was made. Using its own MiXCR run on the 5' RACE reads, TCRdb lists one record per CDR3 protein. The sample has more than 70,000 distinct CDR3 sequences, roughly a tenth seen once.

The sequence was collected from a man aged 25 to 40 in good health. The gene calls are TRBV7-9 and TRBJ2-7, with a weak D call TRBD1 (5 bases). The DNA end is a closer match to TRBJ2-4, so the J assignment may be wrong. What was sequenced was PBMCs. DNA of the CDR3: TGTGCCAGCAGCTTAATAGGCAGGGACATTCAGTACTTC. It is translated as CASSLIGRDIQYF.